Listed below are T cell receptor beta chains from one sample, sequenced in a study of blood T cell repertoires in COVID-19. TCRdb's table, derived via immunoSEQ multiplex PCR, lists solely in-frame clones and lacks some. The sample includes some 180,000 clones, around four fifths seen only once; the top ten take roughly 19%. Sequencing input: peripheral blood. Every receptor here comes from a woman aged 70-85 years who had recovered from COVID-19. Both conserved end residues are trimmed from each CDR3. A D gene is named only where the DNA matches it firmly.

j_call	d_call	v_call	cdr3_aa
TRBJ2-1	TRBD2	TRBV28	ASTTGTSGVTEQF
TRBJ2-5	TRBD2	TRBV28	ASRTSGMQETQY
TRBJ2-7	.	TRBV7-9	ASSPTAGEQY
TRBJ1-3	.	TRBV6-5	ASRGARSGNTIY
TRBJ2-5	TRBD2	TRBV3-1/TRBV3-2	ATRASGKGETQY
TRBJ1-4	TRBD1	TRBV11-2	ASSLGGQYGEKLF
TRBJ1-2	TRBD1	TRBV13	ASSLGSGQGNYGYT
TRBJ2-7	.	TRBV7-2	ASSLAPGYEQY
TRBJ2-3	.	TRBV11-3	ASSPGVAIDTQY
TRBJ2-1	TRBD2	TRBV4-3	ASSQDLAGAKDEQF
TRBJ1-3	.	TRBV6-5	ASRASGNTIY
TRBJ2-1	TRBD2	TRBV3-1/TRBV3-2	ASSTRGGNSYNEQF
TRBJ1-2	.	TRBV4-3	ASSQDGRGTNYGYT
TRBJ1-2	TRBD1	TRBV4-1	ASSQAPTGAYGYT
TRBJ2-7	.	TRBV5-1	ASSFGGPSYEQY
TRBJ1-6	.	TRBV4-2	ASSHEGMGPLH
TRBJ2-7	TRBD1	TRBV2	ASSPLGQGAFEQY
TRBJ1-3	.	TRBV29-1	SVGRARGPGNTIY
TRBJ1-2	TRBD1	TRBV4-2	ASSRNRGGYGYT
TRBJ1-1	TRBD1	TRBV7-9	ASSEDQGGVTEAF
TRBJ2-7	TRBD2	TRBV20-1	SAGGGYEQY
TRBJ1-2	.	TRBV2	ASSEGPGRGNYGYT
TRBJ2-2	.	TRBV5-1	ASTTQGAGELF
TRBJ1-5	.	TRBV7-8	ASSLYQVELQPQH
TRBJ2-7	TRBD2	TRBV9	ASSVDREGTEQY
TRBJ1-1	.	TRBV6-5	ASRAGGMNTEAF
TRBJ2-5	TRBD2	TRBV27	ATLADPGTQY
TRBJ1-5	.	TRBV13	ASSWGHVREPQH
TRBJ1-4	.	TRBV3-1/TRBV3-2	ASSQPDRNEKLF
TRBJ1-1	.	TRBV9	ASSVDPMREAF
TRBJ2-7	TRBD2	TRBV4-3	ASSQLAGDYEQY
TRBJ2-5	.	TRBV5-1	ASSLAAASANQETQY
TRBJ1-1	.	TRBV7-9	ASSLATTEAF
TRBJ2-6	.	TRBV30	AWGAGGGANVLT
TRBJ2-2	.	TRBV7-2	ASSLIAWGAGELF
TRBJ1-2	TRBD1	TRBV28	ASSPDRGRYT
TRBJ2-2	TRBD1	TRBV29-1	SVEAGQGLAGELF
TRBJ2-7	TRBD2	TRBV7-2	ASSFRAGASTKQY
TRBJ1-5	TRBD1	TRBV5-1	ASSLGQNNQPQH
TRBJ2-1	.	TRBV24-1	ATSDLTGPVDEQF
TRBJ2-2	.	TRBV6-4	ASSDKGAGELF